This T cell receptor beta chain came from a study of blood T cell dynamics during melanoma immunotherapy. As for time point: pre-treatment baseline. Profiling relied on immunoSEQ multiplex PCR, and the TCRdb table lists in-frame clones only, not all of them. The table has 8,500 to 10,000 clones, around 85% seen once. The source is a human donor with melanoma. The source was blood, collected from a patient treated with checkpoint blockade.

The CDR3 sequence: CASHNNYGYTF. The CDR3 coding sequence is TGTGCCAGCCATAATAACTATGGCTACACCTTC. The rearrangement links TRBV2 to TRBJ1-2; D gene ambiguous. The CDR3 is made up of 11 amino acids. Germline V gene lookup returns CDR1 SNHLY and CDR2 FYNNEI. The ends were cut back, 8 bases at V and 1 base at J, with 5 bases in the middle.